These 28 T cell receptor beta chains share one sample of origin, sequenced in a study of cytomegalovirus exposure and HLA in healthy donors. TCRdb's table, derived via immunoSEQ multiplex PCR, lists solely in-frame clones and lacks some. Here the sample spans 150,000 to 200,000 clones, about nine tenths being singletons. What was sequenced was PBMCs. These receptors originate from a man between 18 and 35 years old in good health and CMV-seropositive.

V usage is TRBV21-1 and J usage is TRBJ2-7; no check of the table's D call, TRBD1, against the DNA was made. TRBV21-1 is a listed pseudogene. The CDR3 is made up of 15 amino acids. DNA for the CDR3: TGTGCCAGCAGCAAAGAGGGGACAGACATGTACGAGCAGTACTTC. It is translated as CASSKEGTDMYEQYF.

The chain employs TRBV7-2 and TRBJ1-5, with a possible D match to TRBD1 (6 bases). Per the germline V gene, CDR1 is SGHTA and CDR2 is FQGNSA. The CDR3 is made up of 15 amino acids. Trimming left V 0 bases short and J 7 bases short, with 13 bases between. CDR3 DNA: TGTGCCAGCAGCTTAGCGCTACAGGGCGGCCAGCCCCAGCATTTT. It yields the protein CASSLALQGGQPQHF.

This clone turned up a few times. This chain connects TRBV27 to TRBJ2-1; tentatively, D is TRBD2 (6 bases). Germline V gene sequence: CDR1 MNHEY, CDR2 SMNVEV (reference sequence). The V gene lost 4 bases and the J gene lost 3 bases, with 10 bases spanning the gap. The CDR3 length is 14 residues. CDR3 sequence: CASSWRGSYNEQFF. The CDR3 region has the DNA TGTGCCAGCAGTTGGAGGGGCAGCTACAATGAGCAGTTCTTC.

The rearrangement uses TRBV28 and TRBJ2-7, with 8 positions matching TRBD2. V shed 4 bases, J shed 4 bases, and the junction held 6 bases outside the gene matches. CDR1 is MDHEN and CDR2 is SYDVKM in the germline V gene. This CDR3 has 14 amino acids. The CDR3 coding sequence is TGTGCCAGCAGTTCCCAGCGGGAGTTTTACGAGCAGTACTTC. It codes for CASSSQREFYEQYF.

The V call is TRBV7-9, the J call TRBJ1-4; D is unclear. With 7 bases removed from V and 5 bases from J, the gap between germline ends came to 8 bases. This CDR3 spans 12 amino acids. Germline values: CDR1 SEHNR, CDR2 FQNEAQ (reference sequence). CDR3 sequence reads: CASKGANEKLFF. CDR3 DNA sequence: TGTGCCAGCAAGGGAGCAAATGAAAAACTGTTTTTT.

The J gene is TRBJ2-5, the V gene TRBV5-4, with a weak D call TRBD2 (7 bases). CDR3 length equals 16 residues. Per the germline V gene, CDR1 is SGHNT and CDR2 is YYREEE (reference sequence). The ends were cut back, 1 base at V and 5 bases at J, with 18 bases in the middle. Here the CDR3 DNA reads TGTGCCAGCAGCTTGTATTTTGGGGGGGGCTCGGAGACCCAGTACTTC. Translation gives CASSLYFGGGSETQYF. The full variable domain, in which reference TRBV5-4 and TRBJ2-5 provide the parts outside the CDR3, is ETGVTQSPTHLIKTRGQQVTLRCSSQSGHNTVSWYQQALGQGPQFIFQYYREEENGRGNFPPRFSGLQFPNYSSELNVNALELDDSALYLCASSLYFGGGSETQYFGPGTRLLVL.

The CDR3, as DNA: TGTGCCAGCAGCTCCCCTCGGGGTAACAATGAGCAGTTCTTC. Its translation is CASSSPRGNNEQFF. V gene TRBV5-4 combines with J gene TRBJ2-1; weak D call: TRBD2 (5 bases). CDR3 length: 14 residues. V was clipped by 3 bases and J by 5 bases, with 12 bases between them. CDR1 is SGHNT, CDR2 YYREEE, per germline (reference sequence). Complete variable domain (other parts from reference TRBV5-4 and TRBJ2-1): ETGVTQSPTHLIKTRGQQVTLRCSSQSGHNTVSWYQQALGQGPQFIFQYYREEENGRGNFPPRFSGLQFPNYSSELNVNALELDDSALYLCASSSPRGNNEQFFGPGTRLTVL.

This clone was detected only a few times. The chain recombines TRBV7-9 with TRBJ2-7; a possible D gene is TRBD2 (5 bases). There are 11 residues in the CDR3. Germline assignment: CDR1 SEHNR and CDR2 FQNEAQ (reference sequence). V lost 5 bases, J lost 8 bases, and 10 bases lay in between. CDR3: CASSEGPQQYF. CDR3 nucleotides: TGTGCCAGCAGCGAGGGCCCTCAGCAGTACTTC.

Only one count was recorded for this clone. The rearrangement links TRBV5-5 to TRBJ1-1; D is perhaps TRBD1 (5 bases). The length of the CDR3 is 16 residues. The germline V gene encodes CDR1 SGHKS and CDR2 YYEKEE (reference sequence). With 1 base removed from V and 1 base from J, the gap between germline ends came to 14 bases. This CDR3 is CASSLFKSGRNTEAFF. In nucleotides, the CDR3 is TGTGCCAGCAGCTTGTTTAAGTCAGGGCGGAACACTGAAGCTTTCTTT.

This chain's CDR3 is CASSAENRGGNTIYF. CDR3 bases: TGTGCCAGCAGTGCGGAGAACAGGGGGGGAAACACCATATATTTT. This chain links TRBV6-1 with TRBJ1-3; 8 nucleotides line up with TRBD1. The CDR3 has 15 residues. Per germline, CDR1 MNHNS and CDR2 SASEGT. The J segment lost 4 bases and the V segment lost 4 bases, leaving 6 bases of the junction unmatched.

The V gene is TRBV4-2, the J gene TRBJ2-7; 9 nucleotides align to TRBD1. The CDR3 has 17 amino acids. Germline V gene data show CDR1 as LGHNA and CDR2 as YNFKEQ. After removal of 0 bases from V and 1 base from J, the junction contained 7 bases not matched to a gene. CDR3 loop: CASSQDGGQGRSYEQYF. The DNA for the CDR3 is TGTGCCAGCAGCCAAGATGGGGGACAGGGTCGGTCCTACGAGCAGTACTTC.

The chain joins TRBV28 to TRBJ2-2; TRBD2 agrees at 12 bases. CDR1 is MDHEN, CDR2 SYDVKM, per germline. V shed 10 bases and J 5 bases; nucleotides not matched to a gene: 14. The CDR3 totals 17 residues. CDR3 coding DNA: TGTGCCACAAAGCCTCGTGGGCTAGCGGGAGGGACCGGGGAGCTGTTTTTT. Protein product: CATKPRGLAGGTGELFF.

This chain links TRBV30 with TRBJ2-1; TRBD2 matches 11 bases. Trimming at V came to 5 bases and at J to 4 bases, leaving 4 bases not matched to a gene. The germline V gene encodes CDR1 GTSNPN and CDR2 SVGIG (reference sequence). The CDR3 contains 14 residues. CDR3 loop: CAWGLAGTYNEQFF. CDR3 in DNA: TGTGCCTGGGGACTAGCGGGTACTTACAATGAGCAGTTCTTC.

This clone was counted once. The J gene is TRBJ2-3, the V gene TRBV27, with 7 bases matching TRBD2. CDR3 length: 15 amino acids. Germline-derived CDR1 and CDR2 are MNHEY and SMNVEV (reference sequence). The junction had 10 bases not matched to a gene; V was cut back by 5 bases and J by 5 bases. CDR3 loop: CASSPPGAGRDTQYF. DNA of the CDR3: TGTGCCAGCAGTCCCCCGGGAGCGGGAAGAGATACGCAGTATTTT.

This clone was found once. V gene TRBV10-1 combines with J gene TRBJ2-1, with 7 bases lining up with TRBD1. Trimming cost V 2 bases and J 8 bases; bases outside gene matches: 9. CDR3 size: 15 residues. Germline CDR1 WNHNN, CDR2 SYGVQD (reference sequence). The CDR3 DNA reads TGCGCCAGCAGTGAGGGACAGGCCGGGCGAGATGAGCAGTTCTTC. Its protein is CASSEGQAGRDEQFF.

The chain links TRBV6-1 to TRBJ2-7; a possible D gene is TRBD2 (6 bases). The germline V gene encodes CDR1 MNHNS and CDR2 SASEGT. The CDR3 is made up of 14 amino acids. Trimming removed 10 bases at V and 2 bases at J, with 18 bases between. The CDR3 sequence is CATYGGGRTYEQYF. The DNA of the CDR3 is TGTGCCACCTATGGGGGAGGCCGCACCTACGAGCAGTACTTC.

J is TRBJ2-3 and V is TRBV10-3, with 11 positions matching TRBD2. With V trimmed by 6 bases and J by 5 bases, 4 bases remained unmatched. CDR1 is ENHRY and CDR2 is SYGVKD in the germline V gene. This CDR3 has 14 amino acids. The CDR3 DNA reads TGTGCCATCAGCCTGACTAGCGGGAAAGATACGCAGTATTTT. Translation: CAISLTSGKDTQYF.

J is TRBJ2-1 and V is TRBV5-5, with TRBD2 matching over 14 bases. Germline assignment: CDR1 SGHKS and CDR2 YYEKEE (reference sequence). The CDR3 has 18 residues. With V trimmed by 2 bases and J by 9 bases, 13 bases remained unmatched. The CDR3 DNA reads TGTGCCAGCAGCTTCATTCCGGGACTAGCGGGAGACGGGATTGAGCAGTTCTTC. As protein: CASSFIPGLAGDGIEQFF.

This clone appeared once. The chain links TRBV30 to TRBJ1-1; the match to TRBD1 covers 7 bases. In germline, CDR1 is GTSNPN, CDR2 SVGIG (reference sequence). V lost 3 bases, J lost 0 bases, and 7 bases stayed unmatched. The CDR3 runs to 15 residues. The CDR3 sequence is CAWRYGTAMNTEAFF. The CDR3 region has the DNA TGTGCCTGGAGATATGGGACAGCTATGAACACTGAAGCTTTCTTT.

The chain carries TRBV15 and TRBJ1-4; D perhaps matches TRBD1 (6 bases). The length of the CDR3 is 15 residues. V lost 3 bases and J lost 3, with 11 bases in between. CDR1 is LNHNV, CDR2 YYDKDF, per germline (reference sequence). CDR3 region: CATSRQGPANEKLFF. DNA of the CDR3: TGTGCCACCAGCAGGCAGGGGCCAGCTAATGAAAAACTGTTTTTT.

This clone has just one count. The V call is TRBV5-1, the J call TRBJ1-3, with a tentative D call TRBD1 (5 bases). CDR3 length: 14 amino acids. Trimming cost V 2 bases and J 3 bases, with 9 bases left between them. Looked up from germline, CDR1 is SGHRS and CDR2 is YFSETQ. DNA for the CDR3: TGCGCCAGCAGCTTTCAGGGATTTGGAAACACCATATATTTT. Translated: CASSFQGFGNTIYF.

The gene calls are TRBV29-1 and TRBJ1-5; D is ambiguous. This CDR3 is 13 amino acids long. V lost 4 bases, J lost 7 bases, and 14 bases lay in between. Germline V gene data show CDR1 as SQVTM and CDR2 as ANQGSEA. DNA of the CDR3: TGCAGCGTTGGGACTTCCCGAGACCAGCCCCAGCATTTT. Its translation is CSVGTSRDQPQHF.

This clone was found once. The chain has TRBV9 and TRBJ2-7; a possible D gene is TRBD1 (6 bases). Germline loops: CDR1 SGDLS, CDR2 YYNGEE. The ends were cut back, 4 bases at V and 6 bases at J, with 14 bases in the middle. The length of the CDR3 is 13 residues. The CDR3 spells CASSSRGISEQYF. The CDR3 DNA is TGTGCCAGCAGCTCAAGGGGGATTTCCGAGCAGTACTTC. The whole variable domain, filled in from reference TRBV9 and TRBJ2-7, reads DSGVTQTPKHLITATGQRVTLRCSPRSGDLSVYWYQQSLDQGLQFLIQYYNGEERAKGNILERFSAQQFPDLHSELNLSSLELGDSALYFCASSSRGISEQYFGPGTRLTVT.

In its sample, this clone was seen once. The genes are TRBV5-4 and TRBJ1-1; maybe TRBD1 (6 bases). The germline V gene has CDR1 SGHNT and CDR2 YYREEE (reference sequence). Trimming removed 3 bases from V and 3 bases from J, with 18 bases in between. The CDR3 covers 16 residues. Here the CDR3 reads CASSSENRVYDTEAFF. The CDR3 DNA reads TGTGCCAGCAGCTCTGAGAACAGGGTATACGACACTGAAGCTTTCTTT.

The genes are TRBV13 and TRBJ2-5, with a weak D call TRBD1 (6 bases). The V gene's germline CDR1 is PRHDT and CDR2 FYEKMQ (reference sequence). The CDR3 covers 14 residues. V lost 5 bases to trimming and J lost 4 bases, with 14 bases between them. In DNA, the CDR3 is TGTGCCAGCAGCCTATTGGTAGGGGGAGAGACCCAGTACTTC. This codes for CASSLLVGGETQYF.

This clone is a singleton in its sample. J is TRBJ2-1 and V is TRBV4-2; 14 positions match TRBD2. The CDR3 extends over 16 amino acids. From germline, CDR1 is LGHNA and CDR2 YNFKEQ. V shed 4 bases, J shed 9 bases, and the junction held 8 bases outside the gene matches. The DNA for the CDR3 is TGTGCCAGCAGCCTCCGACTAGCGGGAGGGCCTGGTGAGCAGTTCTTC. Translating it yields CASSLRLAGGPGEQFF.

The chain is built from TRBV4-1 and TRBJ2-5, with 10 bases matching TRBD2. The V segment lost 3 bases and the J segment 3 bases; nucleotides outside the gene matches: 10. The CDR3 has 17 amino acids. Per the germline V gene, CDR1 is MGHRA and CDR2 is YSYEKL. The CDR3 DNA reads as TGCGCCAGCAGCCAGGTGGGGCTAGCGGGAGTGGAAGAGACCCAGTACTTC. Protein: CASSQVGLAGVEETQYF.

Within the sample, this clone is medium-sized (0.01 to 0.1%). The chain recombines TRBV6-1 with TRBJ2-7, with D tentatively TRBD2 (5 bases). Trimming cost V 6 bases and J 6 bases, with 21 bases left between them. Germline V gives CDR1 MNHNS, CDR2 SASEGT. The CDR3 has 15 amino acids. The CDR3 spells CASRPTEGEVGEQYF. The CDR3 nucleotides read TGTGCCAGCAGACCCACCGAGGGAGAGGTGGGCGAGCAGTACTTC.